This TCR beta chain was observed in a study of blood T cell repertoires in COVID-19. Trimming cost V 3 bases and J 4 bases, with 11 bases left between them. Germline loops: CDR1 SGHNT, CDR2 YYREEE (reference sequence). The CDR3 has 15 amino acids. Using immunoSEQ multiplex PCR, the repertoire was profiled, and TCRdb retains in-frame clones only, with some absent. The profile shows roughly 150,000 clones, around 74% of them singletons. Those enrolled in Seattle joined during active infection and were followed longitudinally afterward. The table lists this clone with a few counts. This sequence originates from a woman aged 55-70 years with COVID-19, enrolled during active disease. The sequencing input was peripheral blood. This chain connects TRBV5-4 to TRBJ2-6, with TRBD2 as a possible D gene (5 bases). CDR3 nucleotide sequence: TGTGCCAGCAGCTCGGGCTTAGCGGGGGCCAACGTCCTGACTTTC. This codes for CASSSGLAGANVLTF. Filled out from reference TRBV5-4 and TRBJ2-6, the complete variable domain reads ETGVTQSPTHLIKTRGQQVTLRCSSQSGHNTVSWYQQALGQGPQFIFQYYREEENGRGNFPPRFSGLQFPNYSSELNVNALELDDSALYLCASSSGLAGANVLTFGAGSRLTVL.